This paragraph reports one T cell receptor beta chain. The antigen remains unidentified. The germline gives CDR1 MNHNS, CDR2 SASEGT. The CDR3 has 13 residues. V was pared by 6 bases and J by 2 bases, with 2 bases of the junction left unmatched. Authors' data handling: ImmunoSEQ only sent back junction sequences with no quality scores, so filtering was done differently. The method was immunoSEQ multiplex PCR; TCRdb's version includes in-frame clones alone and lacks a portion of them. The V and J calls and clone size come from that table; D and trimming were worked out from the DNA. The sample records 950,000 to 1,200,000 clones, 70% to 80% being singletons. The sample is drawn from a study of shared clonotypes between healthy human individuals. Study results and limitations: Some clonotypes were shared by all four sorted-subset donors, while others were not shared. The non-shared ones had lower generation probabilities than the shared ones. Rarefaction gave evidence that sorted-subset sequencing remained incomplete despite large depth.

The sequenced sample consisted of memory CD4+ T cells from PBMCs. Subset meaning: CD45RA-negative fraction. This sequence originates from a young man in good health. Some clones in this sample may be carry-over from other donors' samples. This chain links TRBV6-1 with TRBJ2-3; 7 positions match TRBD2. The CDR3 reads CASRRLATDTQYF. CDR3 DNA: TGTGCCAGCAGGAGACTAGCCACAGATACGCAGTATTTT.